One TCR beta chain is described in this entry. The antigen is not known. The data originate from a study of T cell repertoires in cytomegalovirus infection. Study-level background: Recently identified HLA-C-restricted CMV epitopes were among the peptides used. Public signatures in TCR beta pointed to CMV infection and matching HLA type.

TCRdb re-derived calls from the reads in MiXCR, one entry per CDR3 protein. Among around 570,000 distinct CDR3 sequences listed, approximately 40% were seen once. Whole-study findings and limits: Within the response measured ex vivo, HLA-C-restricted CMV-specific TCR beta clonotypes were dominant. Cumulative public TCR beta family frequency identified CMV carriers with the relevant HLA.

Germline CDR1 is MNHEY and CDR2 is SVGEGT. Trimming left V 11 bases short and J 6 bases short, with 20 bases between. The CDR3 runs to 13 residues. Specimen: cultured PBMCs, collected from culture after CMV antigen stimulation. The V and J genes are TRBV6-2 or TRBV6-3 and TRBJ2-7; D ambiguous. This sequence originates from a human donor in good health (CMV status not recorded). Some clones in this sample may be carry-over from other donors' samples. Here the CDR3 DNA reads TGTGCCGCCTGGGCTGGGTCGGGCGGCGAGCAGTACTTC. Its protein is CAAWAGSGGEQYF.